This T cell receptor beta chain is drawn from a study of blood T cell repertoires in COVID-19. Study-wide context: Nucleic acid was either cDNA or gDNA, and it came from T cells, B-cell-depleted T cells, or PBMCs.

Original methodology: Nucleated cell counts were estimated from reference gene primer amplification. Only in-frame clones appear in the TCRdb table, and some are missing; sequencing was by immunoSEQ multiplex PCR. V and J calls and clone size are as listed in that table; D and trimming were resolved from the DNA. The data contain about 130,000 clones, approximately 90% of them singletons. Per germline, CDR1 KGHSH and CDR2 LQKENI. The CDR3 sequence is 16 residues long. The junction had 4 bases not matched to a gene; V was cut back by 3 bases and J by 0 bases. The chain links TRBV18 to TRBJ1-1, with TRBD1 identical over 10 bases. The sequenced material came from peripheral blood. This clonotype was sampled from a man aged 45-65 years with acute or convalescent COVID-19. The CDR3 coding sequence is TGTGCCAGCTCACCTCGGACAGGGGGGATGAACACTGAAGCTTTCTTT. Residues: CASSPRTGGMNTEAFF.